The clone carrying this T cell receptor beta chain was observed a handful of times. Its antigen is currently unknown. This record belongs to a study of beta chain features in type 1 diabetes. On the study more broadly: Sorted cells numbering 107,917,701 were examined across all samples. General study findings and limits: Compared with healthy donors, patients appeared to share more similar naive, central memory and regulatory TCRB repertoires. When Type 1 diabetes patients were examined, their TCRB CDR3s proved moderately but significantly shorter in all four CD4+ subsets. Any role of HLA type in TCRB rearrangement remained unresolved here.

cDNA synthesis used the whole RNA isolate, giving expressed TCRB sequences. Generated by immunoSEQ multiplex PCR, the TCRdb table keeps only in-frame clones and is missing some. The table records 600,000 or so clones, about an eighth of them present only once. Sequenced: naive CD4+ T cells from blood. The clonotype originates from a man aged 18 to 30 with type 1 diabetes.

The CDR3 protein is CATGLAGNNEQFF. In DNA, the CDR3 is TGCGCCACAGGACTAGCGGGCAACAATGAGCAGTTCTTC. This sequence joins TRBV10-2 and TRBJ2-1; 11 bases agree with TRBD2. V lost 10 bases and J lost 5; bases outside the gene matches: 4. The CDR3 runs 13 residues. CDR1 WSHSY and CDR2 SAAADI come from the germline V gene.